These 15 T cell receptor beta chains were sequenced from one sample in a study of blood T cell repertoires in COVID-19. TCRdb's table, derived via immunoSEQ multiplex PCR, lists solely in-frame clones and lacks some. In the table there are nearly 50,000 clones, approximately 90% of which are singletons. Sample: peripheral blood. The receptors were gathered from a man aged 40-55 years with active COVID-19.

The rearrangement links TRBV5-6 to TRBJ1-5, with 7 bases lining up with TRBD1. V dropped 3 bases and J dropped 1; count of bases not matched to a gene: 4. CDR3 length: 15 amino acids. Germline V CDR1 and CDR2: SGHDT, YYEEEE. This CDR3 is CASSSMTGSNQPQHF. The CDR3 region has the DNA TGTGCCAGCAGCTCCATGACAGGGAGCAATCAGCCCCAGCATTTT.

The genes are TRBV3-1 (or the pseudogene TRBV3-2) and TRBJ2-1; D not certain. The CDR3 is made up of 12 amino acids. The ends were cut back, 3 bases at V and 6 bases at J, with 6 bases in the middle. CDR1 and CDR2 (germline): LGHDT, YNNKEL (reference sequence). This CDR3 reads CASSQYSNEQFF. In DNA, the CDR3 is TGTGCCAGCAGCCAGTATAGCAATGAGCAGTTCTTC.

The chain recombines TRBV2 with TRBJ2-7; 12 bases map to TRBD2. V dropped 4 bases and J dropped 7; count of bases not matched to a gene: 8. The V gene's germline CDR1 is SNHLY and CDR2 FYNNEI. The CDR3 has 15 amino acids. The CDR3 nucleotides are TGTGCCAGCAGTGGGACTAGCGGGACCGTTGAGGAGCAGTACTTC. Its translation is CASSGTSGTVEEQYF. The full variable domain, completed using reference TRBV2 and TRBJ2-7, is EPEVTQTPSHQVTQMGQEVILRCVPISNHLYFYWYRQILGQKVEFLVSFYNNEISEKSEIFDDQFSVERPDGSNFTLKIRSTKLEDSAMYFCASSGTSGTVEEQYFGPGTRLTVT.

The J gene is TRBJ2-3, the V gene TRBV3-1 (or the pseudogene TRBV3-2), with a tentative D call TRBD2 (6 bases). The CDR3 length is 13 residues. Germline V gene lookup returns CDR1 LGHDT and CDR2 YNNKEL (reference sequence). The V and J ends lost 0 bases and 9 bases respectively, with 10 bases between them. The DNA for the CDR3 is TGTGCCAGCAGCCAAGAAGGTGCGGGAACGCAGTATTTT. Residues: CASSQEGAGTQYF.

This clone was detected only a few times. This chain uses TRBV5-8 with TRBJ1-5; D is ambiguous. Trimming took 2 bases from V and 9 from J, leaving 15 bases between them. There are 14 residues in the CDR3. The germline CDR1 and CDR2 sequences are SGHTS and YDEGEE. The chain's CDR3 is CASSLGRLVGPQHF. The CDR3 DNA sequence: TGTGCCAGCAGCTTAGGCAGGCTGGTTGGGCCCCAGCATTTT.

V is TRBV28 and J is TRBJ2-4; TRBD2 is a possible D gene (5 bases). Germline assignment: CDR1 MDHEN and CDR2 SYDVKM. The length of the CDR3 is 13 residues. V was pared by 5 bases and J by 1 base, with 6 bases between. In DNA form, the CDR3 reads TGTGCCAGCAGTCCGGGGGCCAAAAACATTCAGTACTTC. It codes for CASSPGAKNIQYF.

This clone has just one count. The chain links TRBV7-3 to TRBJ2-1; 9 nucleotides line up with TRBD1. This CDR3 has 16 amino acids. Germline V lookup: CDR1 SGHTA, CDR2 FQGTGA. V trimming: 1 base; J trimming: 7 bases; junction bases outside the gene matches: 8. The CDR3 nucleotides are TGTGCCAGCAGCTTAAGAGGGACAGGGTCGGGGAATGAGCAGTTCTTC. Protein sequence: CASSLRGTGSGNEQFF. Together with reference TRBV7-3 and TRBJ2-1, the CDR3 gives the full variable domain: GAGVSQTPSNKVTEKGKYVELRCDPISGHTALYWYRQSLGQGPEFLIYFQGTGAADDSGLPNDRFFAVRPEGSVSTLKIQRTERGDSAVYLCASSLRGTGSGNEQFFGPGTRLTVL.

V gene TRBV27 combines with J gene TRBJ2-3, with a possible D match to TRBD2 (5 bases). This CDR3 region has 14 residues. Trimming removed 3 bases from V and 0 bases from J, with 7 bases in between. The germline CDR1 and CDR2 sequences are MNHEY and SMNVEV (reference sequence). The CDR3 loop is CASSFPGSTDTQYF. CDR3 in DNA: TGTGCCAGCAGTTTCCCGGGGAGCACAGATACGCAGTATTTT.

The chain links TRBV9 to TRBJ1-1; D gene ambiguous. Trimming removed 0 bases from V and 5 bases from J, with 8 bases in between. The CDR3 is made up of 13 amino acids. Germline CDR1 is SGDLS and CDR2 is YYNGEE. The CDR3 loop reads CASSVGAGTEAFF. CDR3 DNA: TGTGCCAGCAGCGTAGGGGCAGGAACTGAAGCTTTCTTT.

This sequence joins TRBV30 and TRBJ2-1; a possible D gene is TRBD1 (5 bases). The germline CDR1 and CDR2 sequences are GTSNPN and SVGIG (reference sequence). The CDR3 consists of 12 residues. Trimming removed 5 bases at V and 3 bases at J, with 8 bases between. In DNA form, the CDR3 reads TGTGCCTGGGACAGCTACTACAATGAGCAGTTCTTC. Translated: CAWDSYYNEQFF.

The chain recombines TRBV27 with TRBJ2-1; 11 bases are shared with TRBD2. Germline CDR1 reads MNHEY; CDR2 reads SMNVEV (reference sequence). CDR3 length: 18 residues. The J segment lost 5 bases and the V segment lost 2 bases, leaving 11 bases of the junction unmatched. This CDR3 is CASSLALVAGGPHNEQFF. The DNA of the CDR3 is TGTGCCAGCAGTTTAGCTCTGGTAGCGGGAGGGCCCCACAATGAGCAGTTCTTC.

The V call is TRBV27, the J call TRBJ1-6; no clear D gene. V lost 3 bases and J lost 7, with 10 bases in between. Germline V lookup: CDR1 MNHEY, CDR2 SMNVEV (reference sequence). This CDR3 is 14 amino acids long. This CDR3 is CASSFGQVNSPLHF. CDR3 DNA: TGTGCCAGCAGTTTTGGCCAGGTGAATTCACCCCTCCACTTT.

This clone was detected only once. The chain is built from TRBV20-1 and TRBJ1-1, with a tentative D call TRBD1 (6 bases). Per germline, CDR1 DFQATT and CDR2 SNEGSKA (reference sequence). The V end lost 6 bases, the J end lost 11 bases, and 13 bases lay between the germline ends. This CDR3 is built from 10 residues. CDR3 sequence reads: CSAGDRRAFF. For the CDR3, the DNA is TGCAGTGCGGGTGACAGGAGGGCTTTCTTT.

The chain recombines TRBV3-1 (or the pseudogene TRBV3-2) with TRBJ2-5; 9 bases agree with TRBD1. This CDR3 contains 15 residues. Germline V lookup: CDR1 LGHDT, CDR2 YNNKEL (reference sequence). The J segment lost 4 bases and the V segment lost 5 bases, leaving 8 bases of the junction unmatched. CDR3 bases: TGTGCCAGCAGCACTACCGGGACAGGGAGAGAGACCCAGTACTTC. Residues: CASSTTGTGRETQYF.

V and J are TRBV28 and TRBJ2-3; 8 positions match TRBD2. The CDR3 contains 14 residues. In germline, CDR1 is MDHEN, CDR2 SYDVKM. With V trimmed by 7 bases and J by 3 bases, 6 bases remained unmatched. CDR3 in DNA: TGTGCCAGCACCCCCACGGGAGGGACAGATACGCAGTATTTT. The encoded protein is CASTPTGGTDTQYF. Based on the CDR3 plus reference TRBV28 and TRBJ2-3, the full variable domain is DVKVTQSSRYLVKRTGEKVFLECVQDMDHENMFWYRQDPGLGLRLIYFSYDVKMKEKGDIPEGYSVSREKKERFSLILESASTNQTSMYLCASTPTGGTDTQYFGPGTRLTVL.